This TCR beta chain was documented in a study of tumor and adjacent non-tumor tissue in lung cancer. The CDR3 runs 15 residues. Germline lookup yields CDR1 WSHSY and CDR2 SAAADI. Of note for this clonotype: Relative to the germline gene, one junction end is altered; a read error may explain this.

No cell sorting was done before RNA was extracted from the tissue. Chemotherapy-naive patients with new lung cancer underwent thoracic surgery in China, August–late 2014. A modified ARM-PCR protocol with three rounds of nested PCR amplified TCRbeta. TCRdb used MiXCR to reprocess the multiplex PCR reads, holding one entry per CDR3 protein. Here the sample spans approximately 75,000 distinct CDR3 sequences, roughly 73% being singletons. The receptor's source is a woman in her forties or fifties with non-small cell lung cancer. What was sequenced was lung tumor tissue. The chain has TRBV10-2 and TRBJ2-1; 12 nucleotides line up with TRBD2. The CDR3 protein is CASSGGLAGYNEHFF. The CDR3 nucleotides are TGCGCCAGTAGTGGGGGACTAGCGGGTTACAATGAGCACTTCTTC.